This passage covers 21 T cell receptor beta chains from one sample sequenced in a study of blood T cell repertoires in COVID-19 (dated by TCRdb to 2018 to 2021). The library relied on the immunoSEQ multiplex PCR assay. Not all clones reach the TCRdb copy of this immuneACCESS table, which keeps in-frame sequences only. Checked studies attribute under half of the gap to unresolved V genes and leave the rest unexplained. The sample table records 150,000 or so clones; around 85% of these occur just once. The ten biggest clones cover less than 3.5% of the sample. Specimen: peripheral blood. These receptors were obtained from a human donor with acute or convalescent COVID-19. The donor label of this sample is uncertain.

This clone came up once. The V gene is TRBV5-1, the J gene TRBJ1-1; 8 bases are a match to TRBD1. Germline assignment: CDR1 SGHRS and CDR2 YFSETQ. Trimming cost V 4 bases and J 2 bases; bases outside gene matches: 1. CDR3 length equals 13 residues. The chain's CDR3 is CASSGQGNTEAFF. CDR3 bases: TGCGCCAGCAGCGGACAGGGAAACACTGAAGCTTTCTTT. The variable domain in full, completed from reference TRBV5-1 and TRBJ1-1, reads KAGVTQTPRYLIKTRGQQVTLSCSPISGHRSVSWYQQTPGQGLQFLFEYFSETQRNKGNFPGRFSGRQFSNSRSEMNVSTLELGDSALYLCASSGQGNTEAFFGQGTRLTVV.

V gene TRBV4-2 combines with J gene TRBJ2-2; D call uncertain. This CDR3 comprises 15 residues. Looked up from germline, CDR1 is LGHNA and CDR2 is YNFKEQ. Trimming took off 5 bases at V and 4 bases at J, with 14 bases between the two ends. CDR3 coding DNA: TGTGCCAGCAGCTTCCGAGCTGGTGGCACCGGGGAGCTGTTTTTT. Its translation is CASSFRAGGTGELFF.

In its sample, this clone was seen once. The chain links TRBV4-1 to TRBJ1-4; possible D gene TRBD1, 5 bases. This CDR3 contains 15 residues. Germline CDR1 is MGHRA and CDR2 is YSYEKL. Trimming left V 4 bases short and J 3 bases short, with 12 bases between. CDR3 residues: CASSLRDLANEKLFF. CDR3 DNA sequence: TGCGCCAGCAGCCTCAGGGATCTCGCTAATGAAAAACTGTTTTTT.

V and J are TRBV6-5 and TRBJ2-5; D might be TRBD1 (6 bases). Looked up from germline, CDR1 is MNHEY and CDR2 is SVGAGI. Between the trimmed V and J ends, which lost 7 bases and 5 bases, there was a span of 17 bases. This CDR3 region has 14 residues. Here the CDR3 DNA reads TGTGCCAGCAATCCAGGGGCCCTAGTGGAGACCCAGTACTTC. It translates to CASNPGALVETQYF.

CDR3 nucleotides: TGTGCCAGCAGTTACTCGGTGACAACTAACTATGGCTACACCTTC. Amino acids: CASSYSVTTNYGYTF. V is TRBV6-2 or TRBV6-3 and J is TRBJ1-2, with D uncertain. Germline values: CDR1 MNHEY, CDR2 SVGEGT. V shed 0 bases and J shed 0 bases, with 8 bases lying between them. The CDR3 is 15 residues long.

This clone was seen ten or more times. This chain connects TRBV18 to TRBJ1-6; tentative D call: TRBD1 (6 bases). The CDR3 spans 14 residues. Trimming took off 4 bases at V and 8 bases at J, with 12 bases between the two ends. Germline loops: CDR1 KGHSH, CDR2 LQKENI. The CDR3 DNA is TGTGCCAGCTCACTGGGACACCAGGATTCACCCCTCCACTTT. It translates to CASSLGHQDSPLHF. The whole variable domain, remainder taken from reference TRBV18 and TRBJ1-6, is NAGVMQNPRHLVRRRGQEARLRCSPMKGHSHVYWYRQLPEEGLKFMVYLQKENIIDESGMPKERFSAEFPKEGPSILRIQQVVRGDSAAYFCASSLGHQDSPLHFGNGTRLTVT.

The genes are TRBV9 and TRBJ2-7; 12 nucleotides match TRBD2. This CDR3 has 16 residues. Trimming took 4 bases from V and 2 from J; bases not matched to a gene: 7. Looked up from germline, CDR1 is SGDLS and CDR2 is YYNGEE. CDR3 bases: TGTGCCAGCAGCTCTGGGGGACTAGCGGGCACCTACGAGCAGTACTTC. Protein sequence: CASSSGGLAGTYEQYF.

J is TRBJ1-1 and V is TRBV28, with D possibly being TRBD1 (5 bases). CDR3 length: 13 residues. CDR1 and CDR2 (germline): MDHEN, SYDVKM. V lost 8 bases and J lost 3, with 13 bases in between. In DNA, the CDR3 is TGTGCCAGCGGAGCCCAGGGCTACACTGAAGCTTTCTTT. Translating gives CASGAQGYTEAFF.

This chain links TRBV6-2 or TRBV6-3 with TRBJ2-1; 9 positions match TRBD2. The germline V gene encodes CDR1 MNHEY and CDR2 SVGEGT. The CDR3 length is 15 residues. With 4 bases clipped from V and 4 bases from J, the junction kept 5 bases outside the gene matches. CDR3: CASSSLAGLYNEQFF. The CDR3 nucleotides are TGTGCCAGCAGTTCCCTAGCGGGGCTGTACAATGAGCAGTTCTTC.

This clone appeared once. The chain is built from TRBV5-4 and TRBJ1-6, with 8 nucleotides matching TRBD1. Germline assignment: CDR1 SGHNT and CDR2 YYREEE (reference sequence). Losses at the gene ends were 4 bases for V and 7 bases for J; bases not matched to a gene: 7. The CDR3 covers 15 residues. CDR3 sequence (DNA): TGTGCCAGCAGCCTCGGGACAGGAGGCAATTCACCCCTCCACTTT. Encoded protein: CASSLGTGGNSPLHF.

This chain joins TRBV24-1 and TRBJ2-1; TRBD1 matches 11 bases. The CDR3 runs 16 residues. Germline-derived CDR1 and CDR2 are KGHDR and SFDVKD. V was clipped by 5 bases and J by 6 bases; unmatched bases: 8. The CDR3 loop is CATSGGEGTGGNEQFF. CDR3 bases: TGTGCCACCAGTGGGGGCGAGGGGACAGGGGGCAATGAGCAGTTCTTC.

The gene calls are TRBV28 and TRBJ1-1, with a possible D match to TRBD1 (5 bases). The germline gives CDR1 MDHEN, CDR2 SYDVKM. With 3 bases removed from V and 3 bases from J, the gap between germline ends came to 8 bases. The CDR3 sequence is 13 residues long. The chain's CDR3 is CASSFVGDTEAFF. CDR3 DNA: TGTGCCAGCAGTTTTGTAGGGGACACTGAAGCTTTCTTT.

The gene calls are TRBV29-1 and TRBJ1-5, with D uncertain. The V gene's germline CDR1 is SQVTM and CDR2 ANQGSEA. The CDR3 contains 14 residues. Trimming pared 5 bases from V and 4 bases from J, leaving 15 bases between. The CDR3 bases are TGCAGCGTTACGAAACCCGGGGAAAATCAGCCCCAGCATTTT. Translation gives CSVTKPGENQPQHF.

The chain's CDR3 is CASSRQTGGLEAFF. CDR3 DNA sequence: TGTGCCAGCAGCCGACAGACAGGGGGCTTGGAAGCTTTCTTT. This sequence joins TRBV14 and TRBJ1-1; 10 nucleotides match TRBD1. Germline V gene lookup returns CDR1 SGHDN and CDR2 FVKESK. CDR3 length: 14 amino acids. The ends lost 4 bases at V and 8 bases at J; junction bases unmatched: 7.

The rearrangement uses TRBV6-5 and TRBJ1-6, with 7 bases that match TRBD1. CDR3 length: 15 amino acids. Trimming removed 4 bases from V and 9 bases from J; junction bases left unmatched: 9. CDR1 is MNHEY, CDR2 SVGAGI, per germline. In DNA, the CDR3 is TGTGCCAGCAGTTCTCGACAGGGAGGAGGTTCACCCCTCCACTTT. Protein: CASSSRQGGGSPLHF.

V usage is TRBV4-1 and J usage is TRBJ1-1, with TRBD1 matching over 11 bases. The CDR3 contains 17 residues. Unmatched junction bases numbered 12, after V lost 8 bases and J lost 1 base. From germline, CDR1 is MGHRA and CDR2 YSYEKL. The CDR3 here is CASSSGTGGLKNTEAFF. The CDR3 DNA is TGCGCCAGCTCCTCGGGGACAGGGGGTCTAAAGAACACTGAAGCTTTCTTT.

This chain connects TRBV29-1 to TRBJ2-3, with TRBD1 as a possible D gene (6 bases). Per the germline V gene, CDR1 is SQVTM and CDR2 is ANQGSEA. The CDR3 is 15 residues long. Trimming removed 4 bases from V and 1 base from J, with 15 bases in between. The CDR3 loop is CSVAPRRGGTDTQYF. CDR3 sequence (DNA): TGCAGCGTTGCTCCTCGCAGGGGAGGCACAGATACGCAGTATTTT.

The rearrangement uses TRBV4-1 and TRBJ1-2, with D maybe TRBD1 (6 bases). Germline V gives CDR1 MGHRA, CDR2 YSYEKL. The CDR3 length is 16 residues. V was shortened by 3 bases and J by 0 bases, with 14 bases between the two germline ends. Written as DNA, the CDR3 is TGCGCCAGCAGCCAGACGGGCAGGGGCTCTAACTATGGCTACACCTTC. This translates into CASSQTGRGSNYGYTF.

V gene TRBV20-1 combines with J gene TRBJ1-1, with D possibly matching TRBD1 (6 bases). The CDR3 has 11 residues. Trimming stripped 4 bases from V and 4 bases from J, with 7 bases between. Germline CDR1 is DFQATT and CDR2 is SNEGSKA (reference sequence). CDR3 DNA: TGCAGTGCTATGGACAGCACTGAAGCTTTCTTT. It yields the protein CSAMDSTEAFF.

As DNA, the CDR3 is TGTGCCAGCAGCTTGGCCTCGCTAGCGGGGCACAATGAGCAGTTCTTC. Protein product: CASSLASLAGHNEQFF. The chain recombines TRBV5-4 with TRBJ2-1; 9 bases align to TRBD2. CDR3 length: 16 residues. Looked up from germline, CDR1 is SGHNT and CDR2 is YYREEE (reference sequence). V lost 0 bases and J lost 5; bases outside the gene matches: 6. Based on the CDR3 plus reference TRBV5-4 and TRBJ2-1, the full variable domain is ETGVTQSPTHLIKTRGQQVTLRCSSQSGHNTVSWYQQALGQGPQFIFQYYREEENGRGNFPPRFSGLQFPNYSSELNVNALELDDSALYLCASSLASLAGHNEQFFGPGTRLTVL.

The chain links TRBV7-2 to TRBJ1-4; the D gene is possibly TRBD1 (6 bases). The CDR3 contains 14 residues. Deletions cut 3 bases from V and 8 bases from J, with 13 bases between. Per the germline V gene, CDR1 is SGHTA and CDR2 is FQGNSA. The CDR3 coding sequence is TGTGCCAGCAGCTTTTCGCGACAGGTCGAAAAACTGTTTTTT. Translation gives CASSFSRQVEKLFF.